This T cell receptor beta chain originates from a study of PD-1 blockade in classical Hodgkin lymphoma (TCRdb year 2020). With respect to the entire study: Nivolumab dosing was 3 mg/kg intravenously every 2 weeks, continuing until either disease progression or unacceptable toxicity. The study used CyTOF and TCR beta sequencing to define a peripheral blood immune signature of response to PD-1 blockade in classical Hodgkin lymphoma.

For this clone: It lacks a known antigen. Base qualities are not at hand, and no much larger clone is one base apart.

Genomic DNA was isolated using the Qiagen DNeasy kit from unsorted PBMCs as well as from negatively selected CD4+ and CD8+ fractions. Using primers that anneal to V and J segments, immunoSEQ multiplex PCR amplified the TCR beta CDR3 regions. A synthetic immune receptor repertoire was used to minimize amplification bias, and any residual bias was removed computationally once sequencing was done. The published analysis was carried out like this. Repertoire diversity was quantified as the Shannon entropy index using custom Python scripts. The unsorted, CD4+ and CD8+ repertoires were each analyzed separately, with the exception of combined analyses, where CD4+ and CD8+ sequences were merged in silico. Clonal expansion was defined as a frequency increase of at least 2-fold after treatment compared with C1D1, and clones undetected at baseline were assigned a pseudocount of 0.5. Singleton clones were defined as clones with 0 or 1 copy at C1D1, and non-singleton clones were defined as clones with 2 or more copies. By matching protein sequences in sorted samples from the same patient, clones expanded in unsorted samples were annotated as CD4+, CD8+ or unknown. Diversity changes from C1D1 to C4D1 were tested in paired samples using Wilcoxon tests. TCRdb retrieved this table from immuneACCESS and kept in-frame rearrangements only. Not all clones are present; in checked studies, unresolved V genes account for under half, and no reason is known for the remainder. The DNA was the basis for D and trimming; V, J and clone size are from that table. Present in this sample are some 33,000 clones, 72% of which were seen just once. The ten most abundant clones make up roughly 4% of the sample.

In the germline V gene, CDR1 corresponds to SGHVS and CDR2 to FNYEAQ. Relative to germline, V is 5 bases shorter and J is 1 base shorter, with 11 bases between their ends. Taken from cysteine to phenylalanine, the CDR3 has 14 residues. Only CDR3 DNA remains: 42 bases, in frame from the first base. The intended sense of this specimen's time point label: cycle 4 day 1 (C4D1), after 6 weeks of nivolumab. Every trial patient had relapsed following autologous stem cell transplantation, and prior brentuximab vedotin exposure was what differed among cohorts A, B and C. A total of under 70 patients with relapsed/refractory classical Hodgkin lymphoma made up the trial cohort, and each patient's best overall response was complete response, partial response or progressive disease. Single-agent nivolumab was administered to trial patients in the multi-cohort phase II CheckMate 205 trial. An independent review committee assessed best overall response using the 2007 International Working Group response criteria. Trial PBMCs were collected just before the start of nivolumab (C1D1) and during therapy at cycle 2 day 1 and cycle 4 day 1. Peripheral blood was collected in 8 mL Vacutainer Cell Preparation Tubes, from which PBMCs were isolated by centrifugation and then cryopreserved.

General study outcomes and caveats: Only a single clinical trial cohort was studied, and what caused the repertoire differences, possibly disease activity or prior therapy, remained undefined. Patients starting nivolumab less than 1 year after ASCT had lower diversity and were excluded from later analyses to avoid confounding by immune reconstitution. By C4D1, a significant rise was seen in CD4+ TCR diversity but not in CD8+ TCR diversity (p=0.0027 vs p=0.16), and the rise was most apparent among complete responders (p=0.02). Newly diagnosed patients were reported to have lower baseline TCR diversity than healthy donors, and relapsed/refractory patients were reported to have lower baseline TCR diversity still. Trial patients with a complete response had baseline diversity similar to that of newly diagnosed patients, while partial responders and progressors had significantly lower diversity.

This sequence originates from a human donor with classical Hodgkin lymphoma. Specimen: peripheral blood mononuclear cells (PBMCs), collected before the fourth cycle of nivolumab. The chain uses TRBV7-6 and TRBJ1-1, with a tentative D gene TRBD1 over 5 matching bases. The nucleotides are TGTGCCAGCAGCGCACTACAGGAGAACACTGAAGCTTTCTTT. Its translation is CASSALQENTEAFF.